This T cell receptor beta chain was sequenced for a study of blood T cells in healthy people across ages. A second PCR, run for about 7 to 11 cycles, used a sample-barcoded 5' primer plus a J-beta primer mix. TCRdb re-called the 5' RACE reads through MiXCR, storing one row per CDR3 protein. The table has around 1.5 million distinct CDR3 sequences, 30% to 40% seen once. This CDR3 comprises 18 residues. The V gene end was trimmed by 3 bases and the J gene end by 4 bases; junction bases not matched to a gene: 14. The V gene's germline CDR1 is DFQATT and CDR2 SNEGSKA (reference sequence). This sequence originates from a woman aged 25 to 45 in good health. The specimen sequenced was blood. This chain connects TRBV20-1 to TRBJ2-3, with 12 bases matching TRBD2. The CDR3, as DNA: TGCAGTGCTAGGAGGGGGGCACTAGCGGGAGGCGCCGCAGATACGCAGTATTTT. Translation: CSARRGALAGGAADTQYF.